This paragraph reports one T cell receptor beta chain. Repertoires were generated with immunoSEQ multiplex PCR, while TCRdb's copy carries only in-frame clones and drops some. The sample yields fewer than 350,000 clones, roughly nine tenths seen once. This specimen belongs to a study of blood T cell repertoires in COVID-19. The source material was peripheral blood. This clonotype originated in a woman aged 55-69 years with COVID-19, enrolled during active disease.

As DNA, the CDR3 is TGTGCCAGCAGCTTAATGGGGACTAGCGAGTCCTACGAGCAGTACTTC. It is translated as CASSLMGTSESYEQYF. The V call is TRBV7-2, the J call TRBJ2-7; 10 nucleotides agree with TRBD2. The CDR3 runs to 16 residues. After removal of 2 bases from V and 1 base from J, the junction contained 5 bases not matched to a gene. Germline CDR1 SGHTA, CDR2 FQGNSA.